These 24 T cell receptor beta chains came from one sample sequenced in a study of CD8 T cells in ankylosing spondylitis (TCRdb year 2017). What the authors observed across the whole study: Blood from ankylosing spondylitis patients appeared to be characterized by a TCR beta motif composed of several highly homologous amino acid variants.

The library was built by means of 5' RACE. The run used an Illumina HiSeq 2500. TCRdb applied fastp at Q25 and MiXCR to the public reads, then kept only in-frame beta chains. Rows with a matching CDR3 protein are joined into one entry that keeps the most common DNA and genes. In all, the sample holds about 800,000 distinct CDR3 sequences, and approximately 10% of those were seen once. Together, the top ten hold approximately 0.5% of the sample. For these receptors, no antigen is known. Sequencing used blood, either unsorted or a sorted T cell fraction (not recorded which). Every receptor here comes from a male donor with ankylosing spondylitis.

This clonotype has only a few counts. The V gene is TRBV11-2, the J gene TRBJ1-6, with 9 positions matching TRBD1. Germline-derived CDR1 and CDR2 are SGHAT and FQNNGV. V lost 4 bases, J lost 5 bases, and 9 bases stayed unmatched. This CDR3 has 17 amino acids. CDR3 coding DNA: TGTGCCAGCAGCTCCGGGACAGGGTTGGGAGATAATTCACCCCTCCACTTT. It yields the protein CASSSGTGLGDNSPLHF.

This chain uses TRBV20-1 with TRBJ2-3; D is perhaps TRBD1 (6 bases). Per germline, CDR1 DFQATT and CDR2 SNEGSKA (reference sequence). The V gene lost 7 bases and the J gene lost 5 bases, with 16 bases spanning the gap. The CDR3 sequence is 13 residues long. This CDR3 is CSDTGSWKDTQYF. The CDR3 coding sequence is TGCAGTGATACAGGGTCGTGGAAAGATACGCAGTATTTT.

There are many counts of this clonotype. This chain uses TRBV20-1 with TRBJ1-5, with TRBD1 as a possible D gene (5 bases). CDR1 is DFQATT and CDR2 is SNEGSKA in the germline V gene (reference sequence). There are 13 residues in the CDR3. V gave up 6 bases and J gave up 4 bases, with 13 bases separating them. In DNA form, the CDR3 reads TGCAGTGCCCACGGGACGCCGAATCAGCCCCAGCATTTT. Translated, it gives CSAHGTPNQPQHF.

This clonotype was seen only once. The chain links TRBV12-3 or TRBV12-4 to TRBJ2-3, with D perhaps matching TRBD2 (6 bases). This CDR3 has 15 amino acids. V lost 1 base and J lost 3, with 11 bases in between. The CDR3 sequence is CASSLDGSVTDTQYF. The CDR3 coding sequence is TGTGCCAGCAGTTTAGACGGGAGTGTGACAGATACGCAGTATTTT.

This clonotype was detected many times. This chain joins TRBV5-1 and TRBJ1-1, with D hard to call. The CDR3 consists of 19 residues. From germline, CDR1 is SGHRS and CDR2 YFSETQ. V lost 0 bases, J lost 0 bases, and 21 bases lay in between. Written as DNA, the CDR3 is TGCGCCAGCAGCTTGGCTGGGCGGGTCCCCGGAGGAATGAACACTGAAGCTTTCTTT. Protein sequence: CASSLAGRVPGGMNTEAFF.

This clonotype was seen at least ten times. The DNA of the CDR3 is TGCAGTGCTAGGGAAGGAGGTAGAGCTAACTATGGCTACACCTTC. The encoded protein is CSAREGGRANYGYTF. The genes are TRBV20-1 and TRBJ1-2; no clear D. Per germline, CDR1 DFQATT and CDR2 SNEGSKA (reference sequence). Trimming pared 3 bases from V and 0 bases from J, leaving 14 bases between. CDR3 size: 15 residues.

The chain combines TRBV6-6 with TRBJ1-6; 8 bases map to TRBD1. Germline lookup yields CDR1 MNHNY and CDR2 SVGAGI (reference sequence). J was trimmed by 7 bases and V by 6 bases; bases with no gene match: 2. This CDR3 comprises 13 residues. The CDR3 sequence is CASRRTGNSPLHF. The CDR3 DNA follows: TGTGCCAGCAGGCGGACAGGGAATTCACCCCTCCACTTT.

This clonotype was counted at least ten times. The rearrangement joins TRBV5-1 to TRBJ2-1; the D gene is possibly TRBD2 (7 bases). The CDR3 is made up of 13 amino acids. CDR1 and CDR2 (germline): SGHRS, YFSETQ. The V end was cut by 7 bases, the J end by 7 bases, with 15 bases between. CDR3 bases: TGCGCCAGCCACAGGGAACTAGCGAATGAGCAGTTCTTC. Its translation is CASHRELANEQFF.

This clonotype turned up a few times. V gene TRBV7-7 combines with J gene TRBJ2-1; 12 positions agree with TRBD2. Germline V gene sequence: CDR1 SSHAT, CDR2 FNYEAQ (reference sequence). The CDR3 has 13 residues. V was pared by 11 bases and J by 7 bases, with 6 bases of the junction left unmatched. CDR3 coding DNA: TGTGCCCCAATGACTAGCGGGAGAAATGAGCAGTTCTTC. It codes for CAPMTSGRNEQFF.

The chain has TRBV20-1 and TRBJ2-1, with no clear D. Trimming pared 4 bases from V and 0 bases from J, leaving 13 bases between. CDR3 size: 15 residues. CDR1 and CDR2 (germline): DFQATT, SNEGSKA (reference sequence). CDR3 DNA: TGCAGTGCTACCCCTACGCGGAGCTCCTACAATGAGCAGTTCTTC. It specifies CSATPTRSSYNEQFF.

This clonotype was observed a few times. The rearrangement links TRBV10-3 to TRBJ1-1; 7 bases align to TRBD1. The CDR3 sequence is 14 residues long. The germline V gene has CDR1 ENHRY and CDR2 SYGVKD. The V segment lost 4 bases and the J segment 1 base; nucleotides outside the gene matches: 3. The CDR3 coding sequence is TGTGCCATCAGTGCAGGGGGTAAGAACACTGAAGCTTTCTTT. Encoded protein: CAISAGGKNTEAFF.

This sequence joins TRBV28 and TRBJ2-3; 11 bases line up with TRBD2. CDR3 length: 16 amino acids. Germline V gene sequence: CDR1 MDHEN, CDR2 SYDVKM. V lost 6 bases to trimming and J lost 2 bases; unmatched junction nucleotides: 7. This CDR3 reads CASRPSGGLPTDTQYF. Written as DNA, the CDR3 is TGTGCCAGCAGGCCTAGCGGGGGGCTACCCACAGATACGCAGTATTTT.

The rearrangement joins TRBV6-1 to TRBJ2-5; D unclear. V was pared by 6 bases and J by 1 base, with 9 bases between. The germline V gene encodes CDR1 MNHNS and CDR2 SASEGT. This CDR3 region has 13 residues. The CDR3 is CASSRRFQETQYF. The DNA of the CDR3 is TGTGCCAGCAGCCGACGGTTCCAAGAGACCCAGTACTTC.

This clonotype has ten or more counts. The chain recombines TRBV18 with TRBJ1-1, with D possibly matching TRBD1 (5 bases). The germline V gene has CDR1 KGHSH and CDR2 LQKENI. V lost 6 bases and J 7 bases, leaving 12 bases between the germline ends. CDR3 length: 12 amino acids. The CDR3 here is CASSRGVFEAFF. CDR3 DNA: TGTGCCAGCTCTCGAGGGGTCTTTGAAGCTTTCTTT.

There are a few counts of this clonotype. The rearrangement links TRBV15 to TRBJ2-6; D remains unclear. V shed 0 bases and J shed 0 bases, with 12 bases lying between them. Germline values: CDR1 LNHNV, CDR2 YYDKDF (reference sequence). This CDR3 comprises 18 residues. CDR3 DNA: TGTGCCACCAGCAGAGAACAGATTTCTGGCTCTGGGGCCAACGTCCTGACTTTC. This codes for CATSREQISGSGANVLTF.

This clonotype has just a few counts. This chain joins TRBV28 and TRBJ1-1; no definite D call. This CDR3 is built from 14 residues. Trimming pared 8 bases from V and 4 bases from J, leaving 17 bases between. Germline loops: CDR1 MDHEN, CDR2 SYDVKM. For the CDR3, the DNA is TGTGCCAGCGGCTCTGTGGGGTTTGCCACTGAAGCTTTCTTT. This sequence encodes CASGSVGFATEAFF.

The V call is TRBV6-1, the J call TRBJ1-4; unclear D gene. Trimming pared 6 bases from V and 7 bases from J, leaving 18 bases between. This CDR3 has 15 residues. The germline CDR1 and CDR2 sequences are MNHNS and SASEGT. Here the CDR3 reads CASRPGFGRGEKLFF. The CDR3 region has the DNA TGTGCCAGCAGACCCGGTTTCGGGCGGGGTGAAAAACTGTTTTTT.

The J gene is TRBJ1-2, the V gene TRBV5-1; D is unclear. The germline V and J ends were trimmed by 4 bases and 4 bases, with 14 bases remaining between them. CDR1 is SGHRS, CDR2 YFSETQ, per germline. The length of the CDR3 is 14 residues. In nucleotides, the CDR3 is TGCGCCAGCAGCGAGGGCCCGGACCTCTATGGCTACACCTTC. Protein sequence: CASSEGPDLYGYTF.

Only a few counts were recorded for this clonotype. The chain employs TRBV29-1 and TRBJ1-1, with TRBD1 as a possible D gene (5 bases). This CDR3 has 12 amino acids. Germline V gives CDR1 SQVTM, CDR2 ANQGSEA. Trimming left V 4 bases short and J 5 bases short, with 11 bases between. The CDR3 DNA is TGCAGCGTTGCCGGGACTAGTACTGAAGCTTTCTTT. This gives the protein CSVAGTSTEAFF.

The CDR3 DNA sequence: TGCGCCAGCAGCTCCGGGGGACTAGCGGGGGGCGTTACAGATACGCAGTATTTT. Its translation: CASSSGGLAGGVTDTQYF. This sequence joins TRBV5-1 and TRBJ2-3; 15 bases match TRBD2. J lost 3 bases, V lost 3 bases, and 8 bases had no gene match. The CDR3 has 18 residues. Germline loops: CDR1 SGHRS, CDR2 YFSETQ.

The chain employs TRBV6-2 or TRBV6-3 and TRBJ2-5; 7 nucleotides match TRBD1. V was clipped by 6 bases and J by 0 bases; unmatched bases: 4. Per the germline V gene, CDR1 is MNHEY and CDR2 is SVGEGT. This CDR3 is 14 amino acids long. For the CDR3, the DNA is TGTGCCAGCAGCGGACAGGCGTACCAAGAGACCCAGTACTTC. Amino acid sequence: CASSGQAYQETQYF.

This clonotype was detected many times. The gene calls are TRBV27 and TRBJ2-7; 8 bases fit TRBD1. Germline-derived CDR1 and CDR2 are MNHEY and SMNVEV (reference sequence). The CDR3 covers 15 residues. V was clipped by 5 bases and J by 1 base; unmatched bases: 7. This CDR3 reads CASSPKTGVSYEQYF. The CDR3, as DNA: TGTGCCAGCAGTCCAAAGACAGGGGTATCCTACGAGCAGTACTTC.

The chain couples TRBV20-1 to TRBJ2-7; TRBD2 is a possible D gene (5 bases). CDR3 length equals 13 residues. The V end was cut by 6 bases, the J end by 0 bases, with 12 bases between. CDR1 DFQATT and CDR2 SNEGSKA come from the germline V gene (reference sequence). The CDR3 nucleotides are TGCAGTGCCATGAGGGCTTTCTCCTACGAGCAGTACTTC. Amino acids: CSAMRAFSYEQYF.

A few counts support this clonotype. CDR3 residues: CASSRRTVLETQYF. In nucleotides, the CDR3 is TGTGCCAGCAGCCGGAGGACAGTTTTGGAGACCCAGTACTTC. The V gene is TRBV7-9, the J gene TRBJ2-5, with D maybe TRBD1 (6 bases). The CDR3 loop spans 14 amino acids. Germline V gives CDR1 SEHNR, CDR2 FQNEAQ (reference sequence). The ends were cut back, 5 bases at V and 5 bases at J, with 15 bases in the middle. Variable domain in full (rest from reference TRBV7-9 and TRBJ2-5): DTGVSQNPRHKITKRGQNVTFRCDPISEHNRLYWYRQTLGQGPEFLTYFQNEAQLEKSRLLSDRFSAERPKGSFSTLEIQRTEQGDSAMYLCASSRRTVLETQYFGPGTRLLVL.